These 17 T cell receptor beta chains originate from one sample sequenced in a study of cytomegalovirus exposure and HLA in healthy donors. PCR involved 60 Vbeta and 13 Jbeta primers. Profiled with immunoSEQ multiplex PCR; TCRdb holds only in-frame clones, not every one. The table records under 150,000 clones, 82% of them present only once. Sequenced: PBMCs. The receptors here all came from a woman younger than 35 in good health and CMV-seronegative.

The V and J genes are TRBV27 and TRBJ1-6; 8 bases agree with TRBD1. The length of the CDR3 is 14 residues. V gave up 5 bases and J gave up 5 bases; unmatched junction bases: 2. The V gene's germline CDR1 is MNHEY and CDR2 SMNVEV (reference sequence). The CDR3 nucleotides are TGTGCCAGCAGTCCGGGACAGGATAATTCACCCCTCCACTTT. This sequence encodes CASSPGQDNSPLHF.

DNA for the CDR3: TGTGCCAGCAGCGCCTACACCGGGGGTTCCTTCACAGATACGCAGTATTTT. Translating it yields CASSAYTGGSFTDTQYF. The chain employs TRBV7-6 and TRBJ2-3; tentative D call: TRBD2 (6 bases). The CDR3 contains 17 residues. V lost 5 bases to trimming and J lost 2 bases, with 20 bases between them. Germline-derived CDR1 and CDR2 are SGHVS and FNYEAQ.

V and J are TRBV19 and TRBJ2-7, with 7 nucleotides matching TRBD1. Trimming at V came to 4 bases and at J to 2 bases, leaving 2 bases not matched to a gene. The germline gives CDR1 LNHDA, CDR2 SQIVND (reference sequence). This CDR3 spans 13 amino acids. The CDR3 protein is CASSKGTAYEQYF. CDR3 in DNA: TGTGCCAGTAGTAAAGGGACAGCCTACGAGCAGTACTTC.

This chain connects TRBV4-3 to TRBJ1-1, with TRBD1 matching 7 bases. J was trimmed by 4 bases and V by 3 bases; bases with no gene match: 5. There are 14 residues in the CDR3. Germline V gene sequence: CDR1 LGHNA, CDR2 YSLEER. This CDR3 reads CASSHRQGGTEAFF. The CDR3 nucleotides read TGCGCCAGCAGCCATAGACAGGGAGGCACTGAAGCTTTCTTT.

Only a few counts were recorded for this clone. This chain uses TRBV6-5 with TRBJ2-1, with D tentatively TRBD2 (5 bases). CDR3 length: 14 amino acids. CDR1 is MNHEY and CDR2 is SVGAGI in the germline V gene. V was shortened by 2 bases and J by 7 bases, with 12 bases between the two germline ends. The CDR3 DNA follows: TGTGCCAGCAGTTACACCTCGGAGCGGAATGAGCAGTTCTTC. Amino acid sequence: CASSYTSERNEQFF.

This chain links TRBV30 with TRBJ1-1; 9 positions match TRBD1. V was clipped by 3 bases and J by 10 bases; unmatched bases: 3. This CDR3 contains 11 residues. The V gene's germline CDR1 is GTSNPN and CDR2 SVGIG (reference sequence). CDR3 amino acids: CAWSPGQGAFF. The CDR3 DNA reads TGTGCCTGGAGCCCGGGACAGGGAGCTTTCTTT. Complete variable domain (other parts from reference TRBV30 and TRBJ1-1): SQTIHQWPATLVQPVGSPLSLECTVEGTSNPNLYWYRQAAGRGLQLLFYSVGIGQISSEVPQNLSASRPQDRQFILSSKKLLLSDSGFYLCAWSPGQGAFFGQGTRLTVV.

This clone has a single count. The DNA for the CDR3 is TGTGCCAGCAGCCAGGGTGAAACCGGGGAGCTGTTTTTT. Amino acids: CASSQGETGELFF. V usage is TRBV2 and J usage is TRBJ2-2; D is possibly TRBD1 (5 bases). CDR1 is SNHLY, CDR2 FYNNEI, per germline. The CDR3 has 13 amino acids. Trimming took off 6 bases at V and 5 bases at J, with 10 bases between the two ends. Based on the CDR3 plus reference TRBV2 and TRBJ2-2, the full variable domain is EPEVTQTPSHQVTQMGQEVILRCVPISNHLYFYWYRQILGQKVEFLVSFYNNEISEKSEIFDDQFSVERPDGSNFTLKIRSTKLEDSAMYFCASSQGETGELFFGEGSRLTVL.

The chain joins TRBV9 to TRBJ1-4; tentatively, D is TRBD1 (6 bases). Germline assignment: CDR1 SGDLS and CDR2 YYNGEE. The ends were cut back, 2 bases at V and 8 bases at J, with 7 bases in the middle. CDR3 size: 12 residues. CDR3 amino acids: CASSVDREKLFF. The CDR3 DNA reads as TGTGCCAGCAGCGTCGACAGGGAAAAACTGTTTTTT. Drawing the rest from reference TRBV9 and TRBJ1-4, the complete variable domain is DSGVTQTPKHLITATGQRVTLRCSPRSGDLSVYWYQQSLDQGLQFLIQYYNGEERAKGNILERFSAQQFPDLHSELNLSSLELGDSALYFCASSVDREKLFFGSGTQLSVL.

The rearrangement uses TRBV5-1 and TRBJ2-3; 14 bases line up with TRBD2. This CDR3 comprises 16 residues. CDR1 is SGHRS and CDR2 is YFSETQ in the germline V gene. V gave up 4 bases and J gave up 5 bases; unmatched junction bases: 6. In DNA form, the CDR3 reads TGCGCCAGCAGCGCAAGACTAGCGGGAGGGAAAGATACGCAGTATTTT. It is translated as CASSARLAGGKDTQYF.

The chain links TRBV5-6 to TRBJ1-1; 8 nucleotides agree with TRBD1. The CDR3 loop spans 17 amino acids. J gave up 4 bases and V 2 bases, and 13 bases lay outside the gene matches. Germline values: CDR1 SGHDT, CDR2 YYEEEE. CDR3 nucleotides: TGTGCCAGCAGCTTAAATTTCGGACAGGGAAGGCGCACTGAAGCTTTCTTT. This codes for CASSLNFGQGRRTEAFF.

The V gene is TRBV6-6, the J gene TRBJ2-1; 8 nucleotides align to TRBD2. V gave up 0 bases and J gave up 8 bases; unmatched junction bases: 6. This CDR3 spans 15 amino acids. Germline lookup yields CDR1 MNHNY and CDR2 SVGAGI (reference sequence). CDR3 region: CASSYSGGGTDEQFF. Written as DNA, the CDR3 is TGTGCCAGCAGTTACTCCGGGGGGGGCACGGATGAGCAGTTCTTC.

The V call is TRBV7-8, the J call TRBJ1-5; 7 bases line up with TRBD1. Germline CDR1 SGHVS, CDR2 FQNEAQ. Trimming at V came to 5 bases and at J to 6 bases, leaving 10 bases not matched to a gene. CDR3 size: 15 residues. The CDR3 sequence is CASSSDRVRRQPQHF. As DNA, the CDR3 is TGTGCCAGCAGCAGTGACAGGGTAAGGCGTCAGCCCCAGCATTTT.

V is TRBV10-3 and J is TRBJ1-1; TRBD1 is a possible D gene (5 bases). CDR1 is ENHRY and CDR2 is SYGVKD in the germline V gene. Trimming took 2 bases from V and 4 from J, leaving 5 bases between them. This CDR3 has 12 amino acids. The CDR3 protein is CAISERGTEAFF. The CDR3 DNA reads TGTGCCATCAGTGAGAGGGGCACTGAAGCTTTCTTT.

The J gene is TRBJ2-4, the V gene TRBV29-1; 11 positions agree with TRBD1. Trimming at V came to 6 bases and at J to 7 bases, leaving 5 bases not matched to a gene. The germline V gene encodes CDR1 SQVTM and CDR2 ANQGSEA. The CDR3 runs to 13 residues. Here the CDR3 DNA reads TGCAGCGTGGGGGACAGGGGGTTGAACATTCAGTACTTC. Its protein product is CSVGDRGLNIQYF.

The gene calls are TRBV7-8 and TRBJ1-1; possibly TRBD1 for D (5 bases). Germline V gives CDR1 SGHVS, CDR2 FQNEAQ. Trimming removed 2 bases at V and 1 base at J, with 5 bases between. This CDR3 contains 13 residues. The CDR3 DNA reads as TGTGCCAGCAGCTTAAGGGGGAACACTGAAGCTTTCTTT. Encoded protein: CASSLRGNTEAFF.

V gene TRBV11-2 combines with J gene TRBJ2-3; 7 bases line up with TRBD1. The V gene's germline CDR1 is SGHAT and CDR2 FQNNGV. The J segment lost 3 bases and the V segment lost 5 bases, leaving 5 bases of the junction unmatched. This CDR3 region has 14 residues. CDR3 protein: CASSPGQVTDTQYF. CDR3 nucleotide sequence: TGTGCCAGCAGCCCCGGACAGGTAACAGATACGCAGTATTTT.

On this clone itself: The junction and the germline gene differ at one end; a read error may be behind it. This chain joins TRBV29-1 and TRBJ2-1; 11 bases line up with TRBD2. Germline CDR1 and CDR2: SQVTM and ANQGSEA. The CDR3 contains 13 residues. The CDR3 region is CSVDRVLAGGPLF. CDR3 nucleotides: TGCAGCGTTGACAGGGTCCTAGCGGGAGGACCGCTCTTC.